These 15 T cell receptor beta chains were sequenced from one sample in a study of blood T cell repertoires in COVID-19. Generated by immunoSEQ multiplex PCR, the TCRdb table keeps only in-frame clones and is missing some. The table has a few hundred thousand clones, 85% to 90% seen once. The specimen was peripheral blood. The receptors shown here come from a woman in her 40s who had recovered from COVID-19.

The chain employs TRBV5-1 and TRBJ1-1, with D perhaps TRBD1 (6 bases). With 4 bases removed from V and 5 bases from J, the gap between germline ends came to 12 bases. The CDR3 consists of 13 residues. In germline, CDR1 is SGHRS, CDR2 YFSETQ. The CDR3 protein is CASSPTGSTEAFF. In DNA, the CDR3 is TGCGCCAGCAGCCCTACAGGGAGTACTGAAGCTTTCTTT.

The chain combines TRBV6-5 with TRBJ2-3; D is perhaps TRBD1 (6 bases). Germline V lookup: CDR1 MNHEY, CDR2 SVGAGI. The CDR3 consists of 15 residues. With 5 bases removed from V and 2 bases from J, the gap between germline ends came to 14 bases. The CDR3 sequence is CASSPSGTYTDTQYF. The CDR3 nucleotides are TGTGCCAGCAGTCCATCGGGGACATACACAGATACGCAGTATTTT.

The gene calls are TRBV12-3 or TRBV12-4 and TRBJ2-1; tentatively, D is TRBD1 (7 bases). V lost 5 bases to trimming and J lost 9 bases, with 14 bases between them. The CDR3 extends over 13 amino acids. The CDR3 is CASSPRQGGEQFF. The CDR3 coding sequence is TGTGCCAGCAGTCCGCGACAGGGAGGTGAGCAGTTCTTC.

This clone was observed a few times. The chain has TRBV6-2 or TRBV6-3 and TRBJ1-2, with D possibly being TRBD1 (6 bases). Between the trimmed V and J ends, which lost 6 bases and 7 bases, there was a span of 15 bases. The germline V gene encodes CDR1 MNHEY and CDR2 SVGEGT. The CDR3 has 13 residues. This chain's CDR3 is CASSSDRGAGYTF. The DNA for the CDR3 is TGTGCCAGCAGCTCGGACAGAGGGGCTGGCTACACCTTC.

The chain uses TRBV5-4 and TRBJ2-6, with TRBD2 as a possible D gene (5 bases). CDR1 SGHNT and CDR2 YYREEE come from the germline V gene (reference sequence). This CDR3 has 17 residues. The V and J ends lost 4 bases and 0 bases respectively, with 14 bases between them. The CDR3 sequence: CASSTKAANSGANVLTF. CDR3 coding DNA: TGTGCCAGCAGCACCAAAGCGGCCAACTCTGGGGCCAACGTCCTGACTTTC. The full variable domain, in which reference TRBV5-4 and TRBJ2-6 provide the parts outside the CDR3, is ETGVTQSPTHLIKTRGQQVTLRCSSQSGHNTVSWYQQALGQGPQFIFQYYREEENGRGNFPPRFSGLQFPNYSSELNVNALELDDSALYLCASSTKAANSGANVLTFGAGSRLTVL.

The rearrangement uses TRBV11-2 and TRBJ2-2; D is unresolved. V dropped 0 bases and J dropped 4 bases, with 9 bases sitting between them. This CDR3 has 15 residues. Germline values: CDR1 SGHAT, CDR2 FQNNGV. This chain's CDR3 is CASSLDPRGTGELFF. The DNA for the CDR3 is TGTGCCAGCAGCTTAGACCCACGCGGCACCGGGGAGCTGTTTTTT.

The chain recombines TRBV10-3 with TRBJ2-1; 7 bases fit TRBD1. The CDR3 length is 14 residues. Looked up from germline, CDR1 is ENHRY and CDR2 is SYGVKD. V shed 7 bases and J 2 bases; nucleotides not matched to a gene: 5. The CDR3 here is CAITNQGAYNEQFF. The CDR3 region has the DNA TGTGCCATCACAAACCAGGGGGCCTACAATGAGCAGTTCTTC.

This clone was found once. V usage is TRBV1 and J usage is TRBJ2-2; the table assigns TRBD2, which was not confirmed against the DNA. TRBV1 is an annotated pseudogene. This CDR3 spans 15 amino acids. CDR3 coding DNA: TGCACCAGCAGCCCTAGCGATGGGAGCACCGGGGAGCTGTTTTTT. Its protein is CTSSPSDGSTGELFF.

The V call is TRBV4-1, the J call TRBJ1-1; D is uncertain. With 8 bases removed from V and 4 bases from J, the gap between germline ends came to 14 bases. Germline CDR1 and CDR2: MGHRA and YSYEKL. The CDR3 runs 13 residues. Here the CDR3 reads CASSGGDTTEAFF. In DNA form, the CDR3 reads TGCGCCAGCTCCGGCGGGGATACCACTGAAGCTTTCTTT.

This clone is a singleton in its sample. The gene calls are TRBV10-3 and TRBJ2-5; 10 nucleotides agree with TRBD2. Germline values: CDR1 ENHRY, CDR2 SYGVKD. This CDR3 contains 14 residues. After removal of 3 bases from V and 9 bases from J, the junction contained 7 bases not matched to a gene. Written as DNA, the CDR3 is TGTGCCATCAGTGAACTAGCGGGACAACAGGCCCAGTACTTC. This gives the protein CAISELAGQQAQYF.

As regards this clone: The sample has other DNA sequences that encode this CDR3 too. The chain combines TRBV6-5 with TRBJ1-2, with D unresolved. The CDR3 contains 12 residues. V was clipped by 0 bases and J by 6 bases, with 5 bases between them. Germline V gene lookup returns CDR1 MNHEY and CDR2 SVGAGI. CDR3 sequence reads: CASSYSGDGYTF. CDR3 nucleotides: TGTGCCAGCAGTTACTCGGGAGATGGCTACACCTTC.

This chain uses TRBV5-4 with TRBJ1-4; 10 bases are a match to TRBD1. The CDR3 extends over 14 amino acids. From germline, CDR1 is SGHNT and CDR2 YYREEE (reference sequence). The V and J ends lost 4 bases and 7 bases, in that order; junction bases with no gene match: 4. CDR3 protein: CASSPDRGSEKLFF. CDR3 sequence (DNA): TGTGCCAGCAGCCCGGACAGGGGGAGTGAAAAACTGTTTTTT.

This chain connects TRBV28 to TRBJ1-6; 8 bases are a match to TRBD1. Germline CDR1 reads MDHEN; CDR2 reads SYDVKM. The junction had 6 bases not matched to a gene; V was cut back by 7 bases and J by 10 bases. The CDR3 is made up of 13 amino acids. CDR3 DNA sequence: TGTGCCAGCACCGGACAGGGTTACTCACCCCTCCACTTT. Its protein is CASTGQGYSPLHF. Filled out from reference TRBV28 and TRBJ1-6, the complete variable domain reads DVKVTQSSRYLVKRTGEKVFLECVQDMDHENMFWYRQDPGLGLRLIYFSYDVKMKEKGDIPEGYSVSREKKERFSLILESASTNQTSMYLCASTGQGYSPLHFGNGTRLTVT.

The chain joins TRBV5-1 to TRBJ2-1; TRBD1 is a possible D gene (5 bases). V lost 5 bases and J lost 1, with 10 bases in between. The CDR3 extends over 14 amino acids. Germline values: CDR1 SGHRS, CDR2 YFSETQ. The CDR3 nucleotides are TGCGCCAGCAGACCCGGACAATCCTACAATGAGCAGTTCTTC. Translated, it gives CASRPGQSYNEQFF.

The chain combines TRBV2 with TRBJ2-3; a weak D match, TRBD2 (5 bases). CDR1 and CDR2 from the germline V gene are SNHLY and FYNNEI. V was trimmed by 10 bases and J by 2 bases, leaving 13 bases between them. The CDR3 length is 13 residues. CDR3 residues: CAISTKNTDTQYF. The CDR3 coding sequence is TGTGCCATTTCGACTAAAAACACAGATACGCAGTATTTT.